The next 5 T cell receptor beta chains were all read from a single sample in a study of blood T cell repertoires in COVID-19. The assay was immunoSEQ multiplex PCR, and TCRdb's table has in-frame clones only and misses some. This table has 150,000 to 200,000 clones, approximately 95% appearing once. The sequencing input was peripheral blood. All receptors derive from an older woman with COVID-19, enrolled during active disease.

Written as DNA, the CDR3 is TGTGCCAGTCGGTTGTCTGGGGCCAACGTCCTGACTTTC. Its protein product is CASRLSGANVLTF. This chain joins TRBV19 and TRBJ2-6; D gene unclear. The CDR3 runs 13 residues. Germline-derived CDR1 and CDR2 are LNHDA and SQIVND (reference sequence). Trimming pared 8 bases from V and 1 base from J, leaving 6 bases between.

V and J are TRBV9 and TRBJ1-5; D uncertain. The CDR3 is made up of 14 amino acids. Germline V gene data show CDR1 as SGDLS and CDR2 as YYNGEE. The V end was cut by 0 bases, the J end by 1 base, with 5 bases between. CDR3 sequence reads: CASSVGPSNQPQHF. The CDR3 DNA is TGTGCCAGCAGCGTAGGGCCGAGCAATCAGCCCCAGCATTTT.

The gene calls are TRBV5-4 and TRBJ1-2, with 7 positions matching TRBD1. V lost 5 bases, J lost 3 bases, and 10 bases stayed unmatched. Germline loops: CDR1 SGHNT, CDR2 YYREEE (reference sequence). The CDR3 runs 15 residues. CDR3 sequence (DNA): TGTGCCAGCAGACTCACCCTCGGGACAGACTATGGCTACACCTTC. It translates to CASRLTLGTDYGYTF.

The rearrangement links TRBV19 to TRBJ1-3; tentative D call: TRBD1 (6 bases). V was pared by 4 bases and J by 0 bases, with 10 bases between. Per germline, CDR1 LNHDA and CDR2 SQIVND (reference sequence). The CDR3 runs to 15 residues. The CDR3 sequence is CASSNQGPSGNTIYF. DNA of the CDR3: TGTGCCAGTAGTAACCAGGGGCCCTCTGGAAACACCATATATTTT.

The chain is built from TRBV5-1 and TRBJ2-7; tentative D call: TRBD1 (6 bases). V was cut by 6 bases and J by 5 bases, with 21 bases left in between. The germline CDR1 and CDR2 sequences are SGHRS and YFSETQ. The CDR3 runs to 15 residues. Written as DNA, the CDR3 is TGCGCCAGCATGTTGAGTATCAGGGGCGTAAACGAGCAGTACTTC. This codes for CASMLSIRGVNEQYF. The full variable domain, its missing parts supplied by reference TRBV5-1 and TRBJ2-7, is KAGVTQTPRYLIKTRGQQVTLSCSPISGHRSVSWYQQTPGQGLQFLFEYFSETQRNKGNFPGRFSGRQFSNSRSEMNVSTLELGDSALYLCASMLSIRGVNEQYFGPGTRLTVT.